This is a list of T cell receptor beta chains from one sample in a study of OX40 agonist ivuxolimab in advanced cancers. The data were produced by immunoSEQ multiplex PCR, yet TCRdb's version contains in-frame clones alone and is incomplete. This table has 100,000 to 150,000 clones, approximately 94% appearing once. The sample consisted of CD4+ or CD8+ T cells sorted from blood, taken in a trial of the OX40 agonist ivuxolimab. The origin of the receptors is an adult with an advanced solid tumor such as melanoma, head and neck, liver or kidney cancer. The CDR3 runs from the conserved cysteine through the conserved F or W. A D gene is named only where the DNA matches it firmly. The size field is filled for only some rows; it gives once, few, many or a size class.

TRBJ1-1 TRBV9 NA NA TGTGCCAGCAGCGTACAAGTGTCGAACACTGAAGCTTTCTTT CASSVQVSNTEAFF
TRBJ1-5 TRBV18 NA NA TGTGCCAGCTCACAGGATAGCAATCAGCCCCAGCATTTT CASSQDSNQPQHF
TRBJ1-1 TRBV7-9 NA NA TGTGCCAGCAGCTTAGCGGGCAGGGAGAAGGGTGAAGCTTTCTTT CASSLAGREKGEAFF
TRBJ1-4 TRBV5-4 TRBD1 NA TGTGCCAGCAGCTGGGGTGACAGGGGTGGTGAAAAACTGTTTTTT CASSWGDRGGEKLFF
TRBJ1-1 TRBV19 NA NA TGTGCCAGTCGCGGGGCGGGGATGAACACTGAAGCTTTCTTT CASRGAGMNTEAFF
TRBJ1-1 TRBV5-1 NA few TGCGCCAGCAGCCCGCCCTCGGGGCTGGACACTGAAGCTTTCTTT CASSPPSGLDTEAFF
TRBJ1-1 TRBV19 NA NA TGTGCCAGTAGTACAGAAGTGGAAGCTTTCTTT CASSTEVEAFF
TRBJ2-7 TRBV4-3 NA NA TGCGCCAGCAGCCAAGATACCAGACGGCGTCCGGTCTACGAGCAGTACTTC CASSQDTRRRPVYEQYF
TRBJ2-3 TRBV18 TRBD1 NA TGTGCCAGCTCACCACCGTCAGGGGGCAAGGCAGATACGCAGTATTTT CASSPPSGGKADTQYF
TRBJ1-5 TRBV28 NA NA TGTGCCAGCAGTTGGGGGACCGGGAACAATCAGCCCCAGCATTTT CASSWGTGNNQPQHF
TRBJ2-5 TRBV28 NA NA TGTGCCAGCAGTTCGGGGGGCCAGGGCGAAGAGACCCAGTACTTC CASSSGGQGEETQYF
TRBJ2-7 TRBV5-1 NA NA TGCGCCAGCAGCTTGGACAGGGCGAACGAGCAGTACTTC CASSLDRANEQYF
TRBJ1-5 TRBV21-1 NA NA TGTGCCAGCAGCAAAGAGTGGGTGGGGGACCTTAGCAATCAGCCCCAGCATTTT CASSKEWVGDLSNQPQHF
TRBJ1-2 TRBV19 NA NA TGTGCCAGTAGTATGGTTTGGCAGGGGCGAGATGGCTACACCTTC CASSMVWQGRDGYTF
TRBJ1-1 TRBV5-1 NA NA TGCGCCAGCAGCCTAGGGGGGTCCGCTGAAGCTTTCTTT CASSLGGSAEAFF
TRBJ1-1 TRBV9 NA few TGTGCCAGCAGCGTAGGGGTTGGGAACACTGAAGCTTTCTTT CASSVGVGNTEAFF
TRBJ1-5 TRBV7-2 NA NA TGTGCCAGCAGCTTAGCGGATGGGGGCCGTCAGCCCCAGCATTTT CASSLADGGRQPQHF
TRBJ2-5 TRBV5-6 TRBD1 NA TGTGCCAGCAGCTTGTCCCTAGGAAGGGACAGAGAGACCCAGTACTTC CASSLSLGRDRETQYF
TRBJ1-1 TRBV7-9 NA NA TGTGCCAGCAGCTCCCCGGGTTTGGGGGATACTGAAGCTTTCTTT CASSSPGLGDTEAFF
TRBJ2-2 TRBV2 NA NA TGTGCCAGCATGGAGTCGGGGGCCGGGGAGCTGTTTTTT CASMESGAGELFF
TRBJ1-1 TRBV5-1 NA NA TGCGCCAGCAGCTTGGACAGGCCGAACACTGAAGCTTTCTTT CASSLDRPNTEAFF
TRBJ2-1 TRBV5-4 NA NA TGTGCCAGCAGCCGGGCTAACTCCTACAATGAGCAGTTCTTC CASSRANSYNEQFF
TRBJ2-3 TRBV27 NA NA TGTGCCAGCAGAAATATTGCAGATACGCAGTATTTT CASRNIADTQYF
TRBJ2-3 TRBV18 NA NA TGTGCCAGCTCACCCCCCTCAACAGATACGCAGTATTTT CASSPPSTDTQYF
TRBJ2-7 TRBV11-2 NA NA TGTGCCAGCAGCTCCGCTTTAGAGCAGTACTTC CASSSALEQYF
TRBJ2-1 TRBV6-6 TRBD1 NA TGTGCCAGCAGACACCGGGACAGCCCCTACAATGAGCAGTTCTTC CASRHRDSPYNEQFF
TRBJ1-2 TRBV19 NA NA TGTGCCAGTAGTATAGGGCGGGATGGCTACACCTTC CASSIGRDGYTF
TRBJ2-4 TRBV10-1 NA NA TGCGCCAGCAGTGAGTCGGGGTCTTTCAAAAACATTCAGTACTTC CASSESGSFKNIQYF
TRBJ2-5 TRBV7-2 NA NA TGTGCCAGCAGCACGGGACGGGAAGAGACCCAGTACTTC CASSTGREETQYF
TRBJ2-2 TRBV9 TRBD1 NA TGTGCCAGCAGTCCAGGGGGCAGTAGCGGGGAGCTGTTTTTT CASSPGGSSGELFF
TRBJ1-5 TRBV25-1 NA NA TGTGCCAGCAGTGAATATGGGTCAGTAGGCAATCAGCCCCAGCATTTT CASSEYGSVGNQPQHF
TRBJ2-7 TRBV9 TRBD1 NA TGTGCCAGCAGCGTATCGGGGACAGAGTCCTACGAGCAGTACTTC CASSVSGTESYEQYF
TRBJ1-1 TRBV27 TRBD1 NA TGTGCCAGCAGGGGATCCCACAGGGGGTGGGACACTGAAGCTTTCTTT CASRGSHRGWDTEAFF
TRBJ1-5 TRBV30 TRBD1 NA TGTGCCTGGACCCTCGGACAGGGGCTCAATCAGCCCCAGCATTTT CAWTLGQGLNQPQHF
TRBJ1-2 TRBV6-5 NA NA TGTGCCAGCAGCCCCCGGTATCCCCTGCCGGGGGGCTACACCTTC CASSPRYPLPGGYTF
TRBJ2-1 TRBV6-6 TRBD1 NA TGTGCCAGCAGAGACGGACAGGGCAGCGGTGGCAATGAGCAGTTCTTC CASRDGQGSGGNEQFF
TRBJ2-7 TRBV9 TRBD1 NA TGTGCCAGCAGCCCCAACAGGGGATACGAGCAGTACTTC CASSPNRGYEQYF
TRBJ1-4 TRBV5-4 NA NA TGTGCCAGCAGCTTGTCGGCAACTAATGAAAAACTGTTTTTT CASSLSATNEKLFF
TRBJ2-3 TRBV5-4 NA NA TGTGCCAGCAGCTTGGCACAGACCACAGATACGCAGTATTTT CASSLAQTTDTQYF
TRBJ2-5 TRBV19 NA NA TGTGCCAGTAGTGCCTACAGGGTAGGGGAGACCCAGTACTTC CASSAYRVGETQYF
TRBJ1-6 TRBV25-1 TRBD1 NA TGTGCCAGCAGTGAATATGCAGGGGGAAGTCACAATTCACCCCTCCACTTT CASSEYAGGSHNSPLHF
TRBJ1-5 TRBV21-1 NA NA TGTGCCAGCAGCCTCAAGCCCCGGGACAGGGATTATAGCAATCAGCCCCAGCATTTT CASSLKPRDRDYSNQPQHF
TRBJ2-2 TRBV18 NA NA TGTGCCAGCTCACCAGGCCAGTCCTCCGGGGAGCTGTTTTTT CASSPGQSSGELFF
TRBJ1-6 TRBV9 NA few TGTGCCAGCAGCGTAGGACAACCACCCCTCCACTTT CASSVGQPPLHF